These 2 T cell receptor beta chains share one sample of origin, sequenced in a study of shared clonotypes between healthy human individuals. TCRdb's table, derived via immunoSEQ multiplex PCR, lists solely in-frame clones and lacks some. Of some 550,000 clones detected, 97% appear once; the ten largest clones hold about 0.06%. What was sequenced was naive CD4+ T cells sorted from blood. The sample's subset: CD45RA+ positively selected. These receptors all come from a woman aged 25 to 39 in good health.

The chain couples TRBV5-1 to TRBJ1-1, with 7 bases identical to TRBD1. Per germline, CDR1 SGHRS and CDR2 YFSETQ. The CDR3 is 17 residues long. The V segment lost 6 bases and the J segment 7 bases; nucleotides outside the gene matches: 21. The CDR3 DNA is TGCGCCAGCAAGCTCCCCTTGCCCCCCGGGACAGCCCTTGAAGCTTTCTTT. Its translation: CASKLPLPPGTALEAFF.

This chain links TRBV28 with TRBJ1-5, with D perhaps TRBD1 (6 bases). There are 17 residues in the CDR3. Trimming removed 7 bases from V and 0 bases from J, with 19 bases in between. The germline V gene has CDR1 MDHEN and CDR2 SYDVKM. The CDR3 region is CASTLSGRGISNQPQHF. CDR3 bases: TGTGCCAGCACACTGTCCGGCAGGGGCATTAGCAATCAGCCCCAGCATTTT.